A selection of T cell receptor beta chains follows, all from one sample in a study of T cells after yellow fever vaccination. TCRdb re-called the 5' RACE reads through MiXCR, storing one row per CDR3 protein. The table lists some 350,000 distinct CDR3 sequences, around 10% of them singletons. The input for sequencing was PBMCs, taken on the day of the first yellow fever vaccination. The source is a young man who received the YFV17D yellow fever vaccine. The CDR3 runs from the conserved cysteine through the conserved F or W. Each record gives: clone size, D gene, V gene, J gene, CDR3 DNA, CDR3 protein. The D gene is left open where the match is weak. Rows may omit the clone size; those that give it use once, few, many or a size class.

>.|TRBD1|TRBV5-1|TRBJ1-2
TGCGCCAGCAGCTTGGAACAGGGGTACGGCTACACCTTC
CASSLEQGYGYTF
>.|.|TRBV7-9|TRBJ2-1
TGTGCCAGCAGCCTAGTTCTAAGGAACAATGAGCAGTTCTTC
CASSLVLRNNEQFF
>many|.|TRBV4-3|TRBJ1-4
TGCGCCAGCAGCCAAGACAGCGATAATGAAAAACTGTTTTTT
CASSQDSDNEKLFF
>.|TRBD2|TRBV11-1|TRBJ2-7
TGTGCCAGCAGCCCGAGCTGGTCGGGGGGGCGTTACGAGCAGTACTTC
CASSPSWSGGRYEQYF
>.|.|TRBV18|TRBJ1-1
TGTGCCAGCTCTCCCCGGGACGGAGAATTGAACACTGAAGCTTTCTTT
CASSPRDGELNTEAFF
>.|.|TRBV5-1|TRBJ2-5
TGCGCCAGCAGCCGAACCAGGGTAGAGGTAGAGACCCAGTACTTC
CASSRTRVEVETQYF
>.|.|TRBV4-2|TRBJ2-1
TGTGCCAGCAGCCAAGATCCCCAGCGGAGCCACAATGAGCAGTTCTTC
CASSQDPQRSHNEQFF
>few|.|TRBV5-1|TRBJ1-1
TGCGCCAGCAGCTCCTTAGGGGACGGGAGGACTGAAGCTTTCTTT
CASSSLGDGRTEAFF
>.|.|TRBV6-5|TRBJ2-5
TGTGCCAGCAGTTACTCGACATGGGATAGGGAGACCCAGTACTTC
CASSYSTWDRETQYF
>.|.|TRBV6-5|TRBJ2-7
TGTGCCAGCAGTTACCTCTCCGGGGGACGCTCCTACGAGCAGTACTTC
CASSYLSGGRSYEQYF
>few|TRBD2|TRBV29-1|TRBJ2-1
TGCAGCGTTGGGCGGGGGAGCTCCTACAATGAGCAGTTCTTC
CSVGRGSSYNEQFF
>few|TRBD2|TRBV7-6|TRBJ2-2
TGTGCCAGCAGCTTAGAAGTAGCGGGGGGGCCCGTCACCGGGGAGCTGTTTTTT
CASSLEVAGGPVTGELFF
>few|TRBD1|TRBV3-1|TRBJ2-4
TGTGCCAGCAGCCAACTCCTAGTCGAGGACAGGGCCAAAAACATTCAGTACTTC
CASSQLLVEDRAKNIQYF
>few|.|TRBV5-1|TRBJ2-4
TGCGCCAGCAGCCCCCCCTGGACGGTAGCCAAAAACATTCAGTACTTC
CASSPPWTVAKNIQYF
>.|.|TRBV6-1|TRBJ2-7
TGTGCCAGCAGTGGGAGGACAGCGGCCTACGAGCAGTACTTC
CASSGRTAAYEQYF
>.|.|TRBV10-3|TRBJ1-2
TGTGCCATCAGCGGGGGACACAACTATGGCTACACCTTC
CAISGGHNYGYTF